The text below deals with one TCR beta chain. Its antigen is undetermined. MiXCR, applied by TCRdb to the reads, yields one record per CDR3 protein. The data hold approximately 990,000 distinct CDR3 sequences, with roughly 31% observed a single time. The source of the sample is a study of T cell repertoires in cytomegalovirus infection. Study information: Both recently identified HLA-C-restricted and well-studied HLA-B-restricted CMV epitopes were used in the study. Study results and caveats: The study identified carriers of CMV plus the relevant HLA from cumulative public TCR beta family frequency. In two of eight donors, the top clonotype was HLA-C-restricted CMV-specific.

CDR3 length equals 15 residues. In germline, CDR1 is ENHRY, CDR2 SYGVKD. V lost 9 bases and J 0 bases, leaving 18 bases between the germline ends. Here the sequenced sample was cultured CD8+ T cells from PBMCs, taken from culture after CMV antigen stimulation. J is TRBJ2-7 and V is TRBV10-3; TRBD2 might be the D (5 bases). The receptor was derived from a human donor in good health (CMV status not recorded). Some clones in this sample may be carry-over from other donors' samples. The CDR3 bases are TGTGCCATAGGAGTGCGTACTGGGAGCTCCTACGAGCAGTACGTC. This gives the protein CAIGVRTGSSYEQYV.